The 12 T cell receptor beta chains in this list originate from one sample, sequenced in a study of OX40 agonist ivuxolimab in advanced cancers. Profiled with immunoSEQ multiplex PCR; TCRdb holds only in-frame clones, not every one. Here the sample spans around 19,000 clones, more than 85% being singletons. Sequenced here: CD4+ or CD8+ T cells sorted from blood, sampled in a trial of the OX40 agonist ivuxolimab. Receptors originate from an adult with an advanced solid tumor such as melanoma, head and neck, liver or kidney cancer.

The CDR3 spells CASNGRGRSDQPQHF. The DNA for the CDR3 is TGTGCCAGCAATGGCAGGGGGAGATCAGATCAGCCCCAGCATTTT. The chain recombines TRBV6-6 with TRBJ1-5; TRBD1 agrees at 7 bases. Trimming took 7 bases from V and 5 from J; bases not matched to a gene: 11. This CDR3 region has 15 residues. Germline CDR1 is MNHNY and CDR2 is SVGAGI (reference sequence).

The genes are TRBV2 and TRBJ1-1, with TRBD1 as a possible D gene (5 bases). V shed 3 bases and J shed 8 bases, with 10 bases lying between them. Per germline, CDR1 SNHLY and CDR2 FYNNEI. The CDR3 covers 12 residues. CDR3 nucleotides: TGTGCCAGCAGTGACAGGGTCTCCGAAGCTTTCTTT. This sequence encodes CASSDRVSEAFF. The entire variable domain, with the rest obtained from reference TRBV2 and TRBJ1-1, is as follows: EPEVTQTPSHQVTQMGQEVILRCVPISNHLYFYWYRQILGQKVEFLVSFYNNEISEKSEIFDDQFSVERPDGSNFTLKIRSTKLEDSAMYFCASSDRVSEAFFGQGTRLTVV.

The chain uses TRBV19 and TRBJ1-1, with D possibly being TRBD1 (5 bases). The germline V gene has CDR1 LNHDA and CDR2 SQIVND (reference sequence). The V gene lost 2 bases and the J gene lost 1 base, with 8 bases spanning the gap. The CDR3 sequence is 14 residues long. CDR3 sequence: CASSITGRNTEAFF. The CDR3 DNA follows: TGTGCCAGTAGTATAACAGGACGGAACACTGAAGCTTTCTTT.

The V and J genes are TRBV7-8 and TRBJ2-7; TRBD1 matches at 9 bases. In germline, CDR1 is SGHVS, CDR2 FQNEAQ. With 5 bases clipped from V and 5 bases from J, the junction kept 10 bases outside the gene matches. The CDR3 extends over 15 amino acids. As DNA, the CDR3 is TGTGCCAGCAGCCCCTTGCCGGGACAGGGAAACGAGCAGTACTTC. Protein sequence: CASSPLPGQGNEQYF.

The chain recombines TRBV9 with TRBJ2-2; D is perhaps TRBD1 (6 bases). V was shortened by 3 bases and J by 1 base, with 7 bases between the two germline ends. Germline lookup yields CDR1 SGDLS and CDR2 YYNGEE. This CDR3 has 14 residues. The CDR3 region has the DNA TGTGCCAGCAGCGGCAGGGGGAACACCGGGGAGCTGTTTTTT. Amino acid sequence: CASSGRGNTGELFF. Full variable domain (missing parts from reference TRBV9 and TRBJ2-2): DSGVTQTPKHLITATGQRVTLRCSPRSGDLSVYWYQQSLDQGLQFLIQYYNGEERAKGNILERFSAQQFPDLHSELNLSSLELGDSALYFCASSGRGNTGELFFGEGSRLTVL.

V is TRBV5-4 and J is TRBJ2-7; D remains unclear. Germline lookup yields CDR1 SGHNT and CDR2 YYREEE (reference sequence). The length of the CDR3 is 13 residues. V was cut by 4 bases and J by 4 bases, with 12 bases left in between. CDR3 region: CASSISDGYEQYF. CDR3 bases: TGTGCCAGCAGCATCTCGGACGGATACGAGCAGTACTTC.

This clone appeared a few times. This chain uses TRBV19 with TRBJ2-1, with 7 nucleotides matching TRBD2. CDR3 size: 15 residues. CDR1 and CDR2 (germline): LNHDA, SQIVND (reference sequence). V lost 7 bases, J lost 0 bases, and 6 bases stayed unmatched. As DNA, the CDR3 is TGTGCCAGTAATGATGGCGGGAGCTCCTACAATGAGCAGTTCTTC. It is translated as CASNDGGSSYNEQFF.

The chain carries TRBV10-1 and TRBJ2-2; the D is unclear. The CDR3 length is 12 residues. CDR1 and CDR2 (germline): WNHNN, SYGVQD (reference sequence). Trimming cost V 9 bases and J 4 bases, with 9 bases left between them. The DNA of the CDR3 is TGCGCCAGTTCATGGGGCACCGGGGAGCTGTTTTTT. Translation: CASSWGTGELFF.

This chain uses TRBV7-6 with TRBJ2-2; 11 bases fit TRBD2. Germline CDR1 and CDR2: SGHVS and FNYEAQ. Trimming cost V 5 bases and J 8 bases; bases outside gene matches: 10. The CDR3 extends over 16 amino acids. CDR3 loop: CASSHTPSGRSGELFF. CDR3 bases: TGTGCCAGCAGCCATACCCCTAGCGGGAGGTCTGGGGAGCTGTTTTTT.

This clone has only one observation. The chain combines TRBV6-1 with TRBJ2-7, with 7 bases lining up with TRBD2. The length of the CDR3 is 13 residues. Unmatched junction bases numbered 4, after V lost 5 bases and J lost 3 bases. Germline assignment: CDR1 MNHNS and CDR2 SASEGT. As DNA, the CDR3 is TGTGCCAGCAGTATCCTAGCGGTCTACGAGCAGTACTTC. Protein sequence: CASSILAVYEQYF.

The CDR3 is CASSVQLSGTGDETGELFF. The CDR3 coding sequence is TGTGCCAGCAGCGTTCAATTGTCGGGCACGGGTGATGAGACCGGGGAGCTGTTTTTT. The chain employs TRBV9 and TRBJ2-2, with D unclear. Trimming shortened V by 2 bases and J by 5 bases, and 25 bases separated the two germline ends. The CDR3 is 19 residues long. The V gene's germline CDR1 is SGDLS and CDR2 YYNGEE.

The chain carries TRBV30 and TRBJ1-6; unclear D gene. The CDR3 runs to 15 residues. Trimming stripped 3 bases from V and 0 bases from J, with 9 bases between. Germline loops: CDR1 GTSNPN, CDR2 SVGIG (reference sequence). CDR3 sequence reads: CAWRPQSSYNSPLHF. CDR3 in DNA: TGTGCCTGGAGGCCACAGAGCTCCTATAATTCACCCCTCCACTTT.